Each of the 20 T cell receptor beta chains below was sequenced from the same sample in a study of CXCR3-negative and CXCR3-positive naive CD8 T cells. Libraries of TRB cDNA were made by 5' RACE and carried UMIs. TCRdb reprocessed the 5' RACE reads; each CDR3 protein has one entry and no DNA is given. Here the sample table reports tens of thousands of distinct CDR3 sequences. Sequencing input: memory CD8+ T cells from blood. The receptors derive from a human donor in good health. Some clones in this sample may be carry-over from other donors' samples.

This chain links TRBV4-3 with TRBJ1-6; TCRdb indicates TRBD1, and absent DNA this call remains unverified. Germline CDR1 reads LGHNA; CDR2 reads YSLEER. There are 16 residues in the CDR3. The CDR3 reads CASSHSIGRGVSPLHF.

The rearrangement links TRBV7-2 to TRBJ1-1; TCRdb's D gene call, TRBD1, goes unchecked for lack of DNA. The CDR3 spans 15 residues. CDR1 is SGHTA, CDR2 FQGNSA, per germline. Here the CDR3 reads CASSFPGQGAREAFF.

The chain employs TRBV6-2 or TRBV6-3 and TRBJ2-7; TCRdb lists TRBD1, though no DNA is available to test this call. CDR3 size: 14 residues. Germline CDR1 and CDR2: MNHEY and SVGEGT. CDR3 sequence reads: CASSYTPPGVEQYF.

The chain joins TRBV4-3 to TRBJ2-7; without DNA, the TCRdb call of TRBD1 cannot be checked. The CDR3 loop spans 14 amino acids. Germline V lookup: CDR1 LGHNA, CDR2 YSLEER. CDR3 residues: CASSSDQGETEQYF.

Measured by frequency, this clonotype is medium-sized. This chain uses TRBV27 with TRBJ2-7; TCRdb's D call of TRBD1 is untestable without DNA. CDR1 is MNHEY, CDR2 SMNVEV, per germline (reference sequence). CDR3 length: 17 amino acids. The CDR3 here is CASSSGTYGVSYYEQYF.

The CDR3 reads CASSNPGQGSEQYF. The genes are TRBV18 and TRBJ2-7; TCRdb designates TRBD1, a call that cannot be tested without DNA. The CDR3 length is 14 residues. CDR1 KGHSH and CDR2 LQKENI come from the germline V gene.

The V call is TRBV4-2, the J call TRBJ2-1; the TCRdb D gene call, TRBD2, has no DNA to confirm it. This CDR3 spans 16 amino acids. The germline CDR1 and CDR2 sequences are LGHNA and YNFKEQ. The CDR3: CASSHEAGGSRNEQFF.

V is TRBV27 and J is TRBJ2-5; with no DNA, the TCRdb D assignment of TRBD1 cannot be verified. The germline CDR1 and CDR2 sequences are MNHEY and SMNVEV (reference sequence). This CDR3 spans 15 amino acids. The CDR3 sequence: CASSWSRGLQETQYF.

The V call is TRBV15, the J call TRBJ2-5; TCRdb returns TRBD1, unconfirmable since there is no DNA. CDR1 and CDR2 from the germline V gene are LNHNV and YYDKDF (reference sequence). This CDR3 spans 15 amino acids. The CDR3 sequence is CATSPGQGDAETQYF.

The J gene is TRBJ1-5, the V gene TRBV20-1; TCRdb returns TRBD1, unconfirmable since there is no DNA. There are 17 residues in the CDR3. Germline assignment: CDR1 DFQATT and CDR2 SNEGSKA (reference sequence). CDR3: CSARDMEGVGSNQPQHF.

This rearrangement joins TRBV27 to TRBJ1-2; lacking DNA, the TRBD1 call made by TCRdb goes unchecked. The germline V gene has CDR1 MNHEY and CDR2 SMNVEV (reference sequence). The CDR3 sequence is 15 residues long. The CDR3 spells CASRPGHHANYGYTF.

This chain links TRBV9 with TRBJ1-5; TCRdb outputs TRBD1, but without DNA this stays unchecked. In germline, CDR1 is SGDLS, CDR2 YYNGEE. The CDR3 sequence is 15 residues long. CDR3 sequence: CASSPGTYGNQPQHF.

This sequence joins TRBV5-6 and TRBJ2-1; TCRdb names TRBD1, which stays unverified in the absence of DNA. Germline loops: CDR1 SGHDT, CDR2 YYEEEE. CDR3 length: 16 amino acids. This CDR3 is CASSLAGQGSYNEQFF.

The V call is TRBV20-1, the J call TRBJ1-1; without DNA, the TCRdb call of TRBD1 cannot be checked. The CDR3 is 15 amino acids. Germline-derived CDR1 and CDR2 are DFQATT and SNEGSKA (reference sequence). The CDR3 reads CSAPPPGQGSTEAFF.

This clonotype is deemed medium-sized by its frequency. The chain links TRBV6-2 or TRBV6-3 to TRBJ2-5; TCRdb proposes TRBD2, but this gene call is untestable without DNA. Per the germline V gene, CDR1 is MNHEY and CDR2 is SVGEGT. This CDR3 is 12 amino acids long. CDR3 sequence: CASKTSGETQYF.

The chain employs TRBV12-3 or TRBV12-4 and TRBJ2-5; TCRdb designates TRBD1, a call that cannot be tested without DNA. This CDR3 contains 15 residues. The CDR3 protein is CASSFERGREETQYF.

The chain combines TRBV4-1 with TRBJ2-6. The CDR3 has 16 residues. Germline assignment: CDR1 MGHRA and CDR2 YSYEKL. This CDR3 is CASSQGTMRGANVLTF.

The rearrangement links TRBV12-3 or TRBV12-4 to TRBJ2-5. This CDR3 has 13 amino acids. CDR3 residues: CASSQKFQETQYF.

This chain connects TRBV6-5 to TRBJ2-2; TCRdb's assignment of TRBD1 cannot be checked, as there is no DNA. This CDR3 contains 15 residues. Germline V gene data show CDR1 as MNHEY and CDR2 as SVGAGI. The CDR3 protein is CASSYTPDRAGELFF.

V is TRBV15 and J is TRBJ2-3; TCRdb outputs TRBD1, but without DNA this stays unchecked. This CDR3 is built from 17 residues. From germline, CDR1 is LNHNV and CDR2 YYDKDF (reference sequence). CDR3: CATSTPDTGRLPDTQYF.